This TCR beta chain was observed in a study of regulatory T cells in long-lasting Graves disease. Worth noting for this clonotype: Its cognate antigen is unknown.

Study results and caveats: Only peripheral blood was studied, not thyroid tissue.

iRepertoire HTBI primers and Arm-PCR of CDR3 regions built TCR beta libraries. TCRdb itself ran the multiplex PCR reads through MiXCR, one entry per CDR3 protein. The data contain approximately 690,000 distinct CDR3 sequences, about 32% of them seen just once; the ten biggest clones take up around 42%. The time point is: persistent/refractory GD, antithyroid drugs over 5 years with positive TRAb. The authors made the TCR library using RNA they extracted from PBMCs. This sequence was found in a female donor with Graves disease. This material consisted of peripheral blood mononuclear cells (PBMCs), taken when the disease was refractory, from a patient treated with antithyroid drugs.

CDR3 in amino acids: CASSHGRGEKLFF. DNA of the CDR3: TGTGCCAGTTCCCATGGGCGGGGGGAAAAACTGTTTTTT. The chain recombines TRBV27 with TRBJ1-4; D is perhaps TRBD1 (5 bases). Germline V gives CDR1 MNHEY, CDR2 SMNVEV (reference sequence). The CDR3 totals 13 residues. V was clipped by 9 bases and J by 8 bases, with 16 bases between them. Full variable domain (remainder filled in from reference TRBV27 and TRBJ1-4): EAQVTQNPRYLITVTGKKLTVTCSQNMNHEYMSWYRQDPGLGLRQIYYSMNVEVTDKGDVPEGYKVSRKEKRNFPLILESPSPNQTSLYFCASSHGRGEKLFFGSGTQLSVL.